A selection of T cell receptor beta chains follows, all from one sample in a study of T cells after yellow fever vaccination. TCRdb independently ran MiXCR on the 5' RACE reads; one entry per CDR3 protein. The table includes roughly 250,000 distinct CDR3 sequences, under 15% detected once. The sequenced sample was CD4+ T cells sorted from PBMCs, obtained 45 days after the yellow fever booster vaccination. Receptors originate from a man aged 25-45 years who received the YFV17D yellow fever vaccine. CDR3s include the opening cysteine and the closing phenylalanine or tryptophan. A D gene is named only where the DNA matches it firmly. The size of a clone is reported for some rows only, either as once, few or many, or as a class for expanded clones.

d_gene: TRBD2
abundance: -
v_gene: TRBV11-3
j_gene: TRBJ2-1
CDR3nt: TGTGCCAGCAGCTTAGGGGGACTAGCGGAAAAGCAGTTCTTC
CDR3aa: CASSLGGLAEKQFF

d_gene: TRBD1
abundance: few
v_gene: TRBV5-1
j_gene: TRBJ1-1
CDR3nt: TGCGCCAGCAGCCCGGGACAGGGCGTAAACACTGAAGCTTTCTTT
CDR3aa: CASSPGQGVNTEAFF

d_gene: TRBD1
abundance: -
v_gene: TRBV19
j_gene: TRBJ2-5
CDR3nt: TGTGCCAGTAGCGAGGACAGGGGACGAGAGACCCAGTACTTC
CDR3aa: CASSEDRGRETQYF

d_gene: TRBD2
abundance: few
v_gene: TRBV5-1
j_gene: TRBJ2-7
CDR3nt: TGCGCCAGCAGCTCGGGGACTAGCGGCCTCTACGAGCAGTACTTC
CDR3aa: CASSSGTSGLYEQYF

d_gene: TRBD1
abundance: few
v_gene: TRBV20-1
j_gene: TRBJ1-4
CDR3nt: TGCAGTGCTAGAGATACCAGGGGGCCTGAAAAACTGTTTTTT
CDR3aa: CSARDTRGPEKLFF

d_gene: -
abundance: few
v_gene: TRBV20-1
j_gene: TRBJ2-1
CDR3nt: TGCAGTGCCTTGGGGAGCTCCTACAATGAGCAGTTCTTC
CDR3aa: CSALGSSYNEQFF

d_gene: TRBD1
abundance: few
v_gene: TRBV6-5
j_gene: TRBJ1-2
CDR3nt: TGTGCCAGCAGTTACTTTGCACAGGGGACTAACTATGGCTACACCTTC
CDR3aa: CASSYFAQGTNYGYTF

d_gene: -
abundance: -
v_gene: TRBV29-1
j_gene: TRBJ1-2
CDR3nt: TGCAGCGTTGCTGGAAAGTTCGGGAAGCATAACTATGGCTACACCTTC
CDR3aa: CSVAGKFGKHNYGYTF

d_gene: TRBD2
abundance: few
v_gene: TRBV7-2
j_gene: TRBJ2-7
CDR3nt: TGTGCCAGCAGCTTACCTACTAGCGGGAACGAGCAGTACTTC
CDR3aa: CASSLPTSGNEQYF

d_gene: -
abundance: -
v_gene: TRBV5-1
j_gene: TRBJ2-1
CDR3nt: TGCGCCAGCAGCCTAGAAACCGGGACCCTAAGGACTTATGAGCAGTTCTTC
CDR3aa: CASSLETGTLRTYEQFF

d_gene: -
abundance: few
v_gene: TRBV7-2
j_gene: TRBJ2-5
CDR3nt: TGTGCCAGCAGCCCAGGGGGGACTAGGGGCGAGACCCAGTACTTC
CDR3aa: CASSPGGTRGETQYF

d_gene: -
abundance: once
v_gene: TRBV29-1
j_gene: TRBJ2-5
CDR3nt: TGCAGCGTGGTGCGGGACATCAGGAAAGAGACCCAGTACTTC
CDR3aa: CSVVRDIRKETQYF

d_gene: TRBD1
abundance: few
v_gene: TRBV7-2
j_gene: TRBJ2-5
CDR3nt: TGTGCCAGCAGCTTAGCGTCAGGGACAGTGGAGACCCAGTACTTC
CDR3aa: CASSLASGTVETQYF

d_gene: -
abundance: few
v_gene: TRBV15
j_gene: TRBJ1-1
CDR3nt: TGTGCCACCAGCAGAGATGTGAACACTGAAGCTTTCTTT
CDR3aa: CATSRDVNTEAFF

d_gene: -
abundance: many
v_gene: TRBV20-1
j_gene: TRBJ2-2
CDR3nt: TGCAGTGCTAGTAGGGTTGGCGGGGAGCTGTTTTTT
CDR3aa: CSASRVGGELFF

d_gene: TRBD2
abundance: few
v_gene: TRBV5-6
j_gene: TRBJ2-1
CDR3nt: TGTGCCAGCAGCTCCCGACTAGCGGGAGTTTATGAGCAGTTCTTC
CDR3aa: CASSSRLAGVYEQFF

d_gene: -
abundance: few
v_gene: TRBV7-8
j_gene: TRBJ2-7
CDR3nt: TGTGCCAGCAGCCCCATAGCCTACGAGCAGTACTTC
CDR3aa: CASSPIAYEQYF

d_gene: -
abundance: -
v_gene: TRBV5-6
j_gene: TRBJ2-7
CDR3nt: TGTGCCAGCAGCTTGACTTTGGATGATCCCCTTTTCGAGCAGTACTTC
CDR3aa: CASSLTLDDPLFEQYF

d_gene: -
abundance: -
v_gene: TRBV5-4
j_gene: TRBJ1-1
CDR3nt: TGTGCCAGCAGCTTGGACCGGATTATGAACACTGAAGCTTTCTTT
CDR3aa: CASSLDRIMNTEAFF

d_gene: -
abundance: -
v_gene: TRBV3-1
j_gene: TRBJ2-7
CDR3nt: TGTGCCAGTTCAGTGCTGGGCGAAGAGCAGTACTTC
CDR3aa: CASSVLGEEQYF

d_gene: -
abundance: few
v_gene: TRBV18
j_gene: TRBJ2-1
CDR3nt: TGTGCCAGCTCACCACTAAGCGTCCCCTACAATGAGCAGTTCTTC
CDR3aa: CASSPLSVPYNEQFF

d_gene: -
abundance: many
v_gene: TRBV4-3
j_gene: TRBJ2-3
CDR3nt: TGCGCCAGCAGCCTCGGAGGGGGGAGAGATACGCAGTATTTT
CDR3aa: CASSLGGGRDTQYF

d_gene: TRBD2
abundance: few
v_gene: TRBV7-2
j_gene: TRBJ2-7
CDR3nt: TGTGCCAGCAGCTTAGGTGCCGGGACTAGCGGATACGAGCAGTACTTC
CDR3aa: CASSLGAGTSGYEQYF

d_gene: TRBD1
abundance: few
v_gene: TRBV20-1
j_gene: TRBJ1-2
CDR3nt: TGCAGTGCCCCTTCCGGACAGGGCGTTAACTATGGCTACACCTTC
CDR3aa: CSAPSGQGVNYGYTF

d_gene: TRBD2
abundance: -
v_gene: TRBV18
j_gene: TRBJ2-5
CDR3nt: TGTGCCAGCTCACCTCCTAGCGGGGGCCAAGAGACCCAGTACTTC
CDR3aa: CASSPPSGGQETQYF

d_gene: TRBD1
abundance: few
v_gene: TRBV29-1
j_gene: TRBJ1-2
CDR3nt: TGCAGCGTTGTGGTCACCGGGACAGGGAAGGGCTACACCTTC
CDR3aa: CSVVVTGTGKGYTF

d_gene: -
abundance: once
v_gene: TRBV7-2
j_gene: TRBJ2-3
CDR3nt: TGTGCCAGCAGTTATCAGGGTCCTAGCACAGATACGCAGTATTTT
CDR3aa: CASSYQGPSTDTQYF

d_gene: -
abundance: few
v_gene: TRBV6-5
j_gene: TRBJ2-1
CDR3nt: TGTGCCAGCAGTTTTCAGATTTACAATGAGCAGTTCTTC
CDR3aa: CASSFQIYNEQFF

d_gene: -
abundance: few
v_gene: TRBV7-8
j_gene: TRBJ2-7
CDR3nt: TGTGCCAGCAGCTTACTAGGCCTGGACCAGTACTTC
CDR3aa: CASSLLGLDQYF

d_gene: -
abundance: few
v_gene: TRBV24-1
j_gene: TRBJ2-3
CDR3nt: TGTGCCACCAGTGGGGAAGGGAGCTATGCTACGCAGTATTTT
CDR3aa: CATSGEGSYATQYF

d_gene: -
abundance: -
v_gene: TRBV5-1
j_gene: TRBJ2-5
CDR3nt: TGCGCCAGCAGCTCCGGGGCCGGGGAAGAGACCCAGTACTTC
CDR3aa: CASSSGAGEETQYF

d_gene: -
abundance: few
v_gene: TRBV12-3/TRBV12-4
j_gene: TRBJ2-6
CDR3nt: TGTGCCAGCAGTTTTGTGGCAGGGAGGAACAACGTCCTGACTTTC
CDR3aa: CASSFVAGRNNVLTF

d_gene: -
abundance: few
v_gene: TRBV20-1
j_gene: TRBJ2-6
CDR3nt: TGCAGTGCTAGAGACGGACTGGCCTCTGGGGCCAACGTCCTGACTTTC
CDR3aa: CSARDGLASGANVLTF

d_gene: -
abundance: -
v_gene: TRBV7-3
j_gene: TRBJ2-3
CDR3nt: TGTGCCAGCAGCGAACAGGGTGATACGCAGTATTTT
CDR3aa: CASSEQGDTQYF

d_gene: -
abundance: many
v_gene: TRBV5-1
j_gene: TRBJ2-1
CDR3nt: TGCGCCAGCAGCCCCCGGGCCCTAGGAGGCAATGAGCAGTTCTTC
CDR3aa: CASSPRALGGNEQFF

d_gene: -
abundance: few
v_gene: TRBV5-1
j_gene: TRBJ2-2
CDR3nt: TGCGCCAGCAGCTTACGCCCAGCGAACACCGGGGAGCTGTTTTTT
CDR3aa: CASSLRPANTGELFF

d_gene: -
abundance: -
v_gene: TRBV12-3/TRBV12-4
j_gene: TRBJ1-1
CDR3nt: TGTGCCAGCAGGATGTACGGGATGACTGAAGCTTTCTTT
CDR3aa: CASRMYGMTEAFF

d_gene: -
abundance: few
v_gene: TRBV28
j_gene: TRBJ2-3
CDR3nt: TGTGCCAGTAGCGACTCGGGTAGAGATACGCAGTATTTT
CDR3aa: CASSDSGRDTQYF

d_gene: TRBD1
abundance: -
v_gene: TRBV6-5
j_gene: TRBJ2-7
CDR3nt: TGTGCCAGCAGTTACTCCCTCTTGTCGGGACAGCCCTCCTACGAGCAGTACTTC
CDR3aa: CASSYSLLSGQPSYEQYF

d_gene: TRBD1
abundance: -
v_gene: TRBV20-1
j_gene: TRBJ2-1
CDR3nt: TGCAGTGCTCTGGGATGGGACAGCAAAAATGAGCAGTTCTTC
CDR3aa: CSALGWDSKNEQFF

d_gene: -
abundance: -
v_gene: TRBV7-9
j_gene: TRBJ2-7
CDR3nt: TGTGCCAGCAGCCCATGGGAAGGGGCCTACGAGCAGTACTTC
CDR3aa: CASSPWEGAYEQYF

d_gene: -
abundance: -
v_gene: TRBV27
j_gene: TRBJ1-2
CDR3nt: TGTGCCAGCAGGGCCAGTCTCCTTGGGGGCTACACCTTC
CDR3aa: CASRASLLGGYTF

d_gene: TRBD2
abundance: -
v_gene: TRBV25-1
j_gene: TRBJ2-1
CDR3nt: TGTGCCAGTCTAAGCGGGAGTAACAATGAGCAGTTCTTC
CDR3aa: CASLSGSNNEQFF

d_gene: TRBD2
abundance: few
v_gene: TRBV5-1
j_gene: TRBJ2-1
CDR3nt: TGCGCCAGCAGCTACCCTGGACTAGCGGGGTACAATGAGCAGTTCTTC
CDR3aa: CASSYPGLAGYNEQFF

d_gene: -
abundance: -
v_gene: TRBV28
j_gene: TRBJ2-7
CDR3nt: TGTGCCAGCATCTCGATGGGAGCCTACGAGCAGTACTTC
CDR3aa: CASISMGAYEQYF

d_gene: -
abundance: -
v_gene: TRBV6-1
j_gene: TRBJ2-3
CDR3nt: TGTGCCAGCAGTGAAGCTGGCGGGAGCACAGATACGCAGTATTTT
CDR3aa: CASSEAGGSTDTQYF

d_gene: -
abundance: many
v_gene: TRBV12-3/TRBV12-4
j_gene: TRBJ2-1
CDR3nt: TGTGCCAGCAGCCCCGACGGTGGGACGTACAATGAGCAGTTCTTC
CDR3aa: CASSPDGGTYNEQFF

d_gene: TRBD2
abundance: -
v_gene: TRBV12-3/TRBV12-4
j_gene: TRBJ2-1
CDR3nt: TGTGCCAGCAGTTTCCTGACTAGCGCCACCTACAATGAGCAGTTCTTC
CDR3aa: CASSFLTSATYNEQFF

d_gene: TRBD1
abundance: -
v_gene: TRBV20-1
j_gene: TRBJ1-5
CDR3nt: TGCAGTGCAAACGCACAGGGGGCCCTGCGCAATCAGCCCCAGCATTTT
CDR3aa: CSANAQGALRNQPQHF

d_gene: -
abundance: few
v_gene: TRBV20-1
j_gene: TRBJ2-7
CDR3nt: TGCAGTGCTAGGGCGGCGGAGACCCCACGCGGAGAGCAGTACTTC
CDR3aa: CSARAAETPRGEQYF

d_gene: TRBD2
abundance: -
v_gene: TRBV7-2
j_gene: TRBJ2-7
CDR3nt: TGTGCCAGCAGCTTGCAGACTAGCGGGGGGGCGCAGTACTTC
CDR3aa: CASSLQTSGGAQYF

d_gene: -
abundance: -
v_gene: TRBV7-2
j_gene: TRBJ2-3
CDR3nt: TGTGCCAGCAGCTTAGATAGGTACACAGATACGCAGTATTTT
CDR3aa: CASSLDRYTDTQYF

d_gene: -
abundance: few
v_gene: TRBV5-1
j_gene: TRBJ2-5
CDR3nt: TGCGCCAGCAGCGAGCGTAGAGTGGGGGAGACCCAGTACTTC
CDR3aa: CASSERRVGETQYF

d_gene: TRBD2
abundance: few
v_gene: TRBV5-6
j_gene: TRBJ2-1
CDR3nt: TGTGCCAGCAGCTTGCAGACTAGCGGCGTCCTCCCCCAGGAGCAGTTCTTC
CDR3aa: CASSLQTSGVLPQEQFF

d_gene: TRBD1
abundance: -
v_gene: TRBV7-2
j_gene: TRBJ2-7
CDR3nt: TGTGCCAGCAGCTCGGGACAGGGGACTAGAGAGCAGTACTTC
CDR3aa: CASSSGQGTREQYF

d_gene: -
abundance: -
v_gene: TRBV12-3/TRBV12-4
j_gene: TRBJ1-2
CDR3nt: TGTGCCAGCAGTTTCACCGGGAGTGACTATGGCTACACCTTC
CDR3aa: CASSFTGSDYGYTF

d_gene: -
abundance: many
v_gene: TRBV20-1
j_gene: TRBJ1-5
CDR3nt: TGCAGTGCCCAGGGGCTACGGAATCAGCCCCAGCATTTT
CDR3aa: CSAQGLRNQPQHF